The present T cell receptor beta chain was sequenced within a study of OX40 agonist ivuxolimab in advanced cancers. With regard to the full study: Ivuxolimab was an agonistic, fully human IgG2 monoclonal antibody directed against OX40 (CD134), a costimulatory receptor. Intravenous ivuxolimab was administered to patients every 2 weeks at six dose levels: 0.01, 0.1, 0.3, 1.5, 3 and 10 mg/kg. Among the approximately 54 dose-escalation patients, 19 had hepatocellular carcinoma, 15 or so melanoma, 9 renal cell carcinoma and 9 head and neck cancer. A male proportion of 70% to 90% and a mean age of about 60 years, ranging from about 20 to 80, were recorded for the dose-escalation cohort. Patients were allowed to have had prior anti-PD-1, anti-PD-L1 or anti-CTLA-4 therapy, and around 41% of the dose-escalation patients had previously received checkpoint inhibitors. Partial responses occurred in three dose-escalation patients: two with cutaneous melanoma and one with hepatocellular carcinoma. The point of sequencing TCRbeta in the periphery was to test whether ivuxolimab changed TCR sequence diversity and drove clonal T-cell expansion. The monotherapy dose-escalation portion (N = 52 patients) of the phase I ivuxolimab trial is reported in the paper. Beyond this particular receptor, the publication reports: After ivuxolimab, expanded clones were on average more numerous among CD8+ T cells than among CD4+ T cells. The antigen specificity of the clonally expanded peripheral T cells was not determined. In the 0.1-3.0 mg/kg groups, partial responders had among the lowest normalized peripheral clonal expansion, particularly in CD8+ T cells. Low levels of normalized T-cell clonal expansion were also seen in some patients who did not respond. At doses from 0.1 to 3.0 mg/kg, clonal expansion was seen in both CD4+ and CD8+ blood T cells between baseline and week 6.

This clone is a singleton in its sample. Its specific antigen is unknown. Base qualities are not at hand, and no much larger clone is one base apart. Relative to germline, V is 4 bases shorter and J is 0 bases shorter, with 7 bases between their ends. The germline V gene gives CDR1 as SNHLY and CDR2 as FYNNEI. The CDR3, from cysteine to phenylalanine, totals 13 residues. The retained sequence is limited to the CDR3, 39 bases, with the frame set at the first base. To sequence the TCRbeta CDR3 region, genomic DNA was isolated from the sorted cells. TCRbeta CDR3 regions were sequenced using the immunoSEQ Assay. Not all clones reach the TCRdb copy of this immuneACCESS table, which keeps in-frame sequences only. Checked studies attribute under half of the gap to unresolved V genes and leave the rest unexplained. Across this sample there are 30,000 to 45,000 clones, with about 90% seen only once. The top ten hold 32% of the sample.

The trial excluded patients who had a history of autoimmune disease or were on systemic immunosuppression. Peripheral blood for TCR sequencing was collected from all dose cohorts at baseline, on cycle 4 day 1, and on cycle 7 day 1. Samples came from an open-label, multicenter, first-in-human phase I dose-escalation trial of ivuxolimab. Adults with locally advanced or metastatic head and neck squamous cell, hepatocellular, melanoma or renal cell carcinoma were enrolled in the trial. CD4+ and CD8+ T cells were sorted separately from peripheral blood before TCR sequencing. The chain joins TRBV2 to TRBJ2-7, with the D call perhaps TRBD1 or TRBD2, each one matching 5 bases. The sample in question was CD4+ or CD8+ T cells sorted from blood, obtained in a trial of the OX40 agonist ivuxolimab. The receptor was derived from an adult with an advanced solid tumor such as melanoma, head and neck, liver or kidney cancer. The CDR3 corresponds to CASSGGTSYEQYF. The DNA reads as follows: TGTGCCAGCAGTGGAGGGACCTCCTACGAGCAGTACTTC.